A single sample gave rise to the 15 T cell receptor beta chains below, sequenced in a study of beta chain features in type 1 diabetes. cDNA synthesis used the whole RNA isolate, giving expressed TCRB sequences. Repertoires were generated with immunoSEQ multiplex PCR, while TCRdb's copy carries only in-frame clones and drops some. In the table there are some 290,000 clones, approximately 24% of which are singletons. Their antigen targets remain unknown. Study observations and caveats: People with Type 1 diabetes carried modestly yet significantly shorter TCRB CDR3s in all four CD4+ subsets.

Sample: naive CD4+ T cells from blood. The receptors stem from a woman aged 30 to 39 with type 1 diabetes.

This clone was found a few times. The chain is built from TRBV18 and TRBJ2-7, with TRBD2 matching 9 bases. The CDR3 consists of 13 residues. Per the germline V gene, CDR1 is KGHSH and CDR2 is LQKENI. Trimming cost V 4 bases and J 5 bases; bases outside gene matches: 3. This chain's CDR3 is CASSRSGSNEQYF. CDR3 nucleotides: TGTGCCAGCTCACGTAGCGGGAGTAACGAGCAGTACTTC.

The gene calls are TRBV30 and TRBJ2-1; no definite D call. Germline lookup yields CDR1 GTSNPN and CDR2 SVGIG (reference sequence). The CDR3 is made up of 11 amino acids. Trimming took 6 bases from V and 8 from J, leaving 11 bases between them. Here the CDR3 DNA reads TGTGCCTGTTCCGCTAGTTATGAGCAGTTCTTC. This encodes CACSASYEQFF.

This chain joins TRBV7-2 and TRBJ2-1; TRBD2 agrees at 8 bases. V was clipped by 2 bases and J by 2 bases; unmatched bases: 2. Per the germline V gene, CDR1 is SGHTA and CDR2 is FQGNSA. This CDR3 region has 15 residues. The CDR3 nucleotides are TGTGCCAGCAGCTTATTACTAGCGGCCTACAATGAGCAGTTCTTC. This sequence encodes CASSLLLAAYNEQFF.

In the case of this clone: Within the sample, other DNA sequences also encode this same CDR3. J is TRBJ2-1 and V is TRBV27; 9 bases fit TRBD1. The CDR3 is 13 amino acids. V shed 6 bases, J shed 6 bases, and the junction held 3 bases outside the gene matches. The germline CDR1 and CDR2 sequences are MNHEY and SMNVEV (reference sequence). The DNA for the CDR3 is TGTGCCAGCAGGAGGACAGGGGTCAATGAGCAGTTCTTC. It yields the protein CASRRTGVNEQFF.

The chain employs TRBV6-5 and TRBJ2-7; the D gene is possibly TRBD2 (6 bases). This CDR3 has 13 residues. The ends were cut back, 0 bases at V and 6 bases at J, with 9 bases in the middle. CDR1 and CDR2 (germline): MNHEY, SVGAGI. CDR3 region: CASSYSEGGEQYF. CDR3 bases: TGTGCCAGCAGTTACTCGGAGGGTGGCGAGCAGTACTTC.

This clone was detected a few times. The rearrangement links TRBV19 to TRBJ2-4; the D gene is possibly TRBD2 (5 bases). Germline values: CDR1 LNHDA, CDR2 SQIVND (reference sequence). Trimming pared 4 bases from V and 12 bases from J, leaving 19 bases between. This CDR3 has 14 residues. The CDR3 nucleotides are TGTGCCAGTAGTAAGGAGGCGGCTCCGGGGAATCAGTACTTC. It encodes CASSKEAAPGNQYF.

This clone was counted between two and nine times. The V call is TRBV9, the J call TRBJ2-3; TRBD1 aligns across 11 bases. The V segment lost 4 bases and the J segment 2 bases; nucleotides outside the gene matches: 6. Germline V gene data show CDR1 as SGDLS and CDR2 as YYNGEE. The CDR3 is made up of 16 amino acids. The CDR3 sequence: CASSHSGQGATDTQYF. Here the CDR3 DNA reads TGTGCCAGCAGCCATTCCGGACAGGGGGCCACAGATACGCAGTATTTT.

CDR3 residues: CASSQDALAERRAFF. CDR3 sequence (DNA): TGCGCCAGCAGCCAAGATGCTTTGGCGGAAAGAAGGGCTTTCTTT. This chain connects TRBV4-1 to TRBJ1-1; D not certain. V shed 0 bases and J shed 11 bases, with 19 bases lying between them. The CDR3 consists of 15 residues. Germline values: CDR1 MGHRA, CDR2 YSYEKL.

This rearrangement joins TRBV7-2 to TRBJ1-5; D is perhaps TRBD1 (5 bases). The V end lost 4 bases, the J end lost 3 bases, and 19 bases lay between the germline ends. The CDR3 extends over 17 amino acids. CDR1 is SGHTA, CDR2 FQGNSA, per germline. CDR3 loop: CASSSGLLTAFNQPQHF. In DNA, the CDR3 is TGTGCCAGCAGCTCGGGACTATTGACAGCCTTCAATCAGCCCCAGCATTTT.

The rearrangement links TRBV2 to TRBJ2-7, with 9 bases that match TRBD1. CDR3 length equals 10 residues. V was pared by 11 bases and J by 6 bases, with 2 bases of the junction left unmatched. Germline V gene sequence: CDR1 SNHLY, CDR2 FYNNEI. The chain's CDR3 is CAVGQGEQYF. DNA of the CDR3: TGTGCCGTGGGACAGGGCGAGCAGTACTTC.

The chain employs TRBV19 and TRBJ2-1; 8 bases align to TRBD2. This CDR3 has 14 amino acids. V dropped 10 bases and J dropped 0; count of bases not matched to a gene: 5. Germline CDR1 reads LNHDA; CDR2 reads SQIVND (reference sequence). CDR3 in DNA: TGTGCCACCGCTAGCGGGCTCTCCTACAATGAGCAGTTCTTC. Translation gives CATASGLSYNEQFF.

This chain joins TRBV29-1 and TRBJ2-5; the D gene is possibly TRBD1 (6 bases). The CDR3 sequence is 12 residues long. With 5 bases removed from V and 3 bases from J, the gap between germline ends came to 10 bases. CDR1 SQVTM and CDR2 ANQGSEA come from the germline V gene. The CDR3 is CSVMAGEETQYF. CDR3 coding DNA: TGCAGCGTTATGGCAGGGGAAGAGACCCAGTACTTC. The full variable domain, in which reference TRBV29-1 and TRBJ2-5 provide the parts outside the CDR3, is SAVISQKPSRDICQRGTSLTIQCQVDSQVTMMFWYRQQPGQSLTLIATANQGSEATYESGFVIDKFPISRPNLTFSTLTVSNMSPEDSSIYLCSVMAGEETQYFGPGTRLLVL.

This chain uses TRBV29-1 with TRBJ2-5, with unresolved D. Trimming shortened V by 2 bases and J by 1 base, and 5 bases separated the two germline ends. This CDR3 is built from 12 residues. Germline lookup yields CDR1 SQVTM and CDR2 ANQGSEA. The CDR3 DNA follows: TGCAGCGTTGAATACAGCCAAGAGACCCAGTACTTC. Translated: CSVEYSQETQYF.

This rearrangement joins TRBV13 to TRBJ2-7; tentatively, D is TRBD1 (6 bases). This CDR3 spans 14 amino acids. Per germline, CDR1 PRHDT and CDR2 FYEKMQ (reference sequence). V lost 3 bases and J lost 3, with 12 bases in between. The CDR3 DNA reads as TGTGCCAGCAGCTTCTCACGAGGGGGCTACGAGCAGTACTTC. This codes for CASSFSRGGYEQYF.

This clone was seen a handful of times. The DNA of the CDR3 is TGTGCCAGCTCACCTACAGGGGACTCTGGGGCCAACGTCCTGACTTTC. Residues: CASSPTGDSGANVLTF. The chain has TRBV18 and TRBJ2-6, with TRBD1 identical over 7 bases. The length of the CDR3 is 16 residues. Germline trimming cut 3 bases from V and 0 bases from J; bases unmatched to any gene: 2. Germline-derived CDR1 and CDR2 are KGHSH and LQKENI.